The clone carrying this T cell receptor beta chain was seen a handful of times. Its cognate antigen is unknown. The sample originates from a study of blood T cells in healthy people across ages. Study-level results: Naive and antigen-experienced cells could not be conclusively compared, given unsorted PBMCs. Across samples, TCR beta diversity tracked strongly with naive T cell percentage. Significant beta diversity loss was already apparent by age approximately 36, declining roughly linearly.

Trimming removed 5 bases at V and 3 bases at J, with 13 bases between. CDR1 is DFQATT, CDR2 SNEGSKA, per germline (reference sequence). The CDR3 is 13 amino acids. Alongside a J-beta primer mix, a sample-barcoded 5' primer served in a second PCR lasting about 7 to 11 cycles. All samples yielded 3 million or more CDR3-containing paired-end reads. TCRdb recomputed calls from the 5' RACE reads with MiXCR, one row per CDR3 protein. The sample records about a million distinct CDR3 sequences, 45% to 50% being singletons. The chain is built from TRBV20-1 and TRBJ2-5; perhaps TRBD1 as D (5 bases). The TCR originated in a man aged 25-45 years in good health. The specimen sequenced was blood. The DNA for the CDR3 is TGCAGTGCTCCCAGACAGAGAAAAGAGACCCAGTACTTC. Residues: CSAPRQRKETQYF.